The T cell receptor beta chain under discussion was sequenced for a study of blood T cell repertoires in COVID-19. Study at large: Material from acute and convalescent COVID-19 was sourced from the United States, Italy and Spain. The analysed material was cDNA or gDNA that came from T cells, B-cell-depleted T cells, or PBMCs.

Germline values: CDR1 LGHDT, CDR2 YNNKEL (reference sequence). This CDR3 is built from 14 residues. V shed 4 bases, J shed 9 bases, and the junction held 9 bases outside the gene matches. In the original workflow: Reference gene primer amplification yielded estimated nucleated cell counts. The table came from immunoSEQ multiplex PCR; TCRdb's copy has only in-frame clones and leaves some out. Clonal size and the V and J genes are those of that table, whereas D and trimming came from the DNA. This table holds 15,000 to 20,000 clones, 80% to 90% found once. This TCR was sampled from a woman aged 55 to 70 with active COVID-19. The rearrangement links TRBV3-1 (or the pseudogene TRBV3-2) to TRBJ2-1, with TRBD2 matching 7 bases. Sample: peripheral blood. Written as DNA, the CDR3 is TGTGCCAGCAGCCGGCTAAAGGGAGGGGTTGAGCAGTTCTTC. Translated, it gives CASSRLKGGVEQFF.